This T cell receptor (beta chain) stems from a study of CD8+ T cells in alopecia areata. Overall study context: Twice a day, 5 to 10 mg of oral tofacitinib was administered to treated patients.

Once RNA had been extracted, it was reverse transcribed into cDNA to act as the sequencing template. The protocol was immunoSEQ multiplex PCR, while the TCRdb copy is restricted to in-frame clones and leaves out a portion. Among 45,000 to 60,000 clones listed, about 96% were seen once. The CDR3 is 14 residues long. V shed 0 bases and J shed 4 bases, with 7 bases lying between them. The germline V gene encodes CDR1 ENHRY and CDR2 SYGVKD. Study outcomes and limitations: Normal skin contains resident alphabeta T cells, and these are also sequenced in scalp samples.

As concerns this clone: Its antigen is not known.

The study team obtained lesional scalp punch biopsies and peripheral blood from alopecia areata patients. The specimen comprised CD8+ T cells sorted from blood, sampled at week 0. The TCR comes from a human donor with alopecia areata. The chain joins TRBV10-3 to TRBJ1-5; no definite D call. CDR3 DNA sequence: TGTGCCATCAGTGAGTCTACGGGGAATCAGCCCCAGCATTTT. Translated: CAISESTGNQPQHF.